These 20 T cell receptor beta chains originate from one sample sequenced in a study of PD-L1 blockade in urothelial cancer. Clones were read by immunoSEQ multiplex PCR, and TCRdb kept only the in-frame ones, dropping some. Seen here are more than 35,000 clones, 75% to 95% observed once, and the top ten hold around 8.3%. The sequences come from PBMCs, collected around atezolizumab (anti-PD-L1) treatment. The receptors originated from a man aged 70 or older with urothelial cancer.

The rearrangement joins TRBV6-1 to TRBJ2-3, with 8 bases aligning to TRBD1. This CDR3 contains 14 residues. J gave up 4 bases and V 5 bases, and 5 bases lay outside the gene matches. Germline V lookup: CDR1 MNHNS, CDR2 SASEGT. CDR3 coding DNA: TGTGCCAGCAGTCAAGGGACAGGACCAGATACGCAGTATTTT. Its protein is CASSQGTGPDTQYF.

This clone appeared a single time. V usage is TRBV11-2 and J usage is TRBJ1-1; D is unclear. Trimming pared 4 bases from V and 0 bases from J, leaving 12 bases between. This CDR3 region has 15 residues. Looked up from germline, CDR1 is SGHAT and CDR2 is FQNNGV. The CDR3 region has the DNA TGTGCCAGCAGCTCACTAGATAAGATGAACACTGAAGCTTTCTTT. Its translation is CASSSLDKMNTEAFF.

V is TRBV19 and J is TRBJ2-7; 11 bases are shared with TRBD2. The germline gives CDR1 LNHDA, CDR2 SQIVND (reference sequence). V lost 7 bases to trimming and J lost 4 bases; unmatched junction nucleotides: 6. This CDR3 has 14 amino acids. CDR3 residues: CASKSTSGSYEQYF. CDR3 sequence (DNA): TGTGCCAGTAAATCCACTAGCGGGAGTTACGAGCAGTACTTC. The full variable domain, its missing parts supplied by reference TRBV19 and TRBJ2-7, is DGGITQSPKYLFRKEGQNVTLSCEQNLNHDAMYWYRQDPGQGLRLIYYSQIVNDFQKGDIAEGYSVSREKKESFPLTVTSAQKNPTAFYLCASKSTSGSYEQYFGPGTRLTVT.

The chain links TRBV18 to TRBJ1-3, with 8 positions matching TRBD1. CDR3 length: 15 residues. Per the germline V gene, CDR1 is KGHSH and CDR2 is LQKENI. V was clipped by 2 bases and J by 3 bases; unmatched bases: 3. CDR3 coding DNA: TGTGCCAGCTCACCAAAGGACAGGGATGGAAACACCATATATTTT. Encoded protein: CASSPKDRDGNTIYF.

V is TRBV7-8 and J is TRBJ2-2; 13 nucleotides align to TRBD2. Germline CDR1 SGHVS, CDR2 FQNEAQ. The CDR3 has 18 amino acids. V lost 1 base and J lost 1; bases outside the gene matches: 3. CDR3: CASSLELAGGRNTGELFF. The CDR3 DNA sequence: TGTGCCAGCAGCTTAGAACTAGCGGGAGGGCGGAACACCGGGGAGCTGTTTTTT.

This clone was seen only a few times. In nucleotides, the CDR3 is TGCGCCAGCAGCTCGCGACCACGGGGGGCTAGCACAGATACGCAGTATTTT. This translates into CASSSRPRGASTDTQYF. The chain recombines TRBV5-1 with TRBJ2-3; weak D call: TRBD2 (7 bases). The CDR3 loop spans 17 amino acids. CDR1 SGHRS and CDR2 YFSETQ come from the germline V gene. Trimming left V 3 bases short and J 0 bases short, with 17 bases between.

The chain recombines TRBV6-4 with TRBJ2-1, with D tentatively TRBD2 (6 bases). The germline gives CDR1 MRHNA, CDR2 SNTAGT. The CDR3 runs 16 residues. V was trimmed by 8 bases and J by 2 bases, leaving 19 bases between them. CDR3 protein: CASSPGDGDPYNEQFF. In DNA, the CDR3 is TGTGCCAGCTCCCCGGGGGATGGCGATCCCTACAATGAGCAGTTCTTC.

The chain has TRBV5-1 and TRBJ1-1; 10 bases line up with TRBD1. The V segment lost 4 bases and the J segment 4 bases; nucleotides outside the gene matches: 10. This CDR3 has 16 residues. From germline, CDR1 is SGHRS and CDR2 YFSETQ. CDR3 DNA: TGCGCCAGCAGCAGGGACAGGGGCTCGACGGCCACTGAAGCTTTCTTT. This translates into CASSRDRGSTATEAFF.

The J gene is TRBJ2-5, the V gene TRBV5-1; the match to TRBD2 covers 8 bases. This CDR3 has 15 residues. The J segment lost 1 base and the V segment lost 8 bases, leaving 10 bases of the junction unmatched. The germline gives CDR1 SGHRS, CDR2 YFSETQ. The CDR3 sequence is CASLSGGLSQETQYF. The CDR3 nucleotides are TGCGCCAGTTTAAGCGGGGGTTTAAGCCAAGAGACCCAGTACTTC. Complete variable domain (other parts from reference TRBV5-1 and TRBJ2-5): KAGVTQTPRYLIKTRGQQVTLSCSPISGHRSVSWYQQTPGQGLQFLFEYFSETQRNKGNFPGRFSGRQFSNSRSEMNVSTLELGDSALYLCASLSGGLSQETQYFGPGTRLLVL.

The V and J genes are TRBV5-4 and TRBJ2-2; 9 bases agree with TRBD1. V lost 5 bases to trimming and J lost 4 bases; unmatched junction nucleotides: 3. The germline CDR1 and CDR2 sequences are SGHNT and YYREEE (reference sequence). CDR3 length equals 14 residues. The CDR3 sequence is CASRNRGPTGELFF. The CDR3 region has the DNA TGTGCCAGCAGAAACAGGGGGCCCACCGGGGAGCTGTTTTTT.

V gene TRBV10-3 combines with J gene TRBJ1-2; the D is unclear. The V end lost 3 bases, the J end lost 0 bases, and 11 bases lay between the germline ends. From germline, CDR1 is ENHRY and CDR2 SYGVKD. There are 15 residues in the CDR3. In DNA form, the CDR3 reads TGTGCCATCAGTGACCGGGGTAATACTAACTATGGCTACACCTTC. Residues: CAISDRGNTNYGYTF.

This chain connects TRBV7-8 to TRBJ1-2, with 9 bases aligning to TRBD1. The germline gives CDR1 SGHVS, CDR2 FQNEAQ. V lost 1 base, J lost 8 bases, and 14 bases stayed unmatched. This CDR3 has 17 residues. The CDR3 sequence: CASSLVNPGQGKGGYTF. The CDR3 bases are TGTGCCAGCAGCTTAGTAAACCCGGGACAGGGCAAGGGGGGCTACACCTTC.

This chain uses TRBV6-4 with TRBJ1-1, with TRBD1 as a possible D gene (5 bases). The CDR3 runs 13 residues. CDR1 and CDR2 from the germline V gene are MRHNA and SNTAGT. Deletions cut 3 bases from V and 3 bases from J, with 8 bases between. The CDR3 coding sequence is TGTGCCAGCAGTGAACAGGAAGACACTGAAGCTTTCTTT. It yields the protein CASSEQEDTEAFF.

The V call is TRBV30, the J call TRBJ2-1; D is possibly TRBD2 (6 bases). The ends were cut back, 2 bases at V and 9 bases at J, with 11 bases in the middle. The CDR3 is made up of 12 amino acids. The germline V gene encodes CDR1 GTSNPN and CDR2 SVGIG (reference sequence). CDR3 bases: TGTGCCTGGAGTAGGGGAGGAGGTGAGCAGTTCTTC. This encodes CAWSRGGGEQFF.

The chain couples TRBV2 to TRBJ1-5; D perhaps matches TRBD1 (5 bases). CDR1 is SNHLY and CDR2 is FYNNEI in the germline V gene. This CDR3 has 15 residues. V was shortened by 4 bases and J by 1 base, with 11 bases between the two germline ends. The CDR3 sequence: CASSGGGGSNQPQHF. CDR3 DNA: TGTGCCAGCAGTGGTGGGGGGGGAAGCAATCAGCCCCAGCATTTT.

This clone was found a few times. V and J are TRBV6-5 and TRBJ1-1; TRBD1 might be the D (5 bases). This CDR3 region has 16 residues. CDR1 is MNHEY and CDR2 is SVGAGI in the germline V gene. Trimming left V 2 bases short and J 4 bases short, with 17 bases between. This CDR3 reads CASSYRKTALGTEAFF. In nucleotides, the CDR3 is TGTGCCAGCAGTTACCGAAAGACAGCCCTGGGCACTGAAGCTTTCTTT.

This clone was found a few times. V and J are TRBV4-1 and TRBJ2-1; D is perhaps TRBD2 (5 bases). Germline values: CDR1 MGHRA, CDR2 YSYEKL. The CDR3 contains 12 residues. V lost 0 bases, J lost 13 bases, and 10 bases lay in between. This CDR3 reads CASSQDGLVQFF. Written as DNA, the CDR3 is TGCGCCAGCAGCCAAGATGGACTGGTCCAGTTCTTC.

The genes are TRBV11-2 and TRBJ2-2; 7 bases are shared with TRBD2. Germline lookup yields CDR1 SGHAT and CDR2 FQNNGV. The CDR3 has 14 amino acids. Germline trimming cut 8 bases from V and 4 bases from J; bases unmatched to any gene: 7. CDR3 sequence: CASVQRDVTGELFF. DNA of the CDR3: TGTGCCAGCGTCCAGCGGGACGTCACCGGGGAGCTGTTTTTT.

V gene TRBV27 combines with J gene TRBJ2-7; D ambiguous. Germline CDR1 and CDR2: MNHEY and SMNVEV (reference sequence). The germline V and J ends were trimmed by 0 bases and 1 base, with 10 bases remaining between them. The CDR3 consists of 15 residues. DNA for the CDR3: TGTGCCAGCAGTTTATCATTAGTACCGTCCTACGAGCAGTACTTC. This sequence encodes CASSLSLVPSYEQYF.

DNA for the CDR3: TGTGCCAGCAGCTTCCGGGACAGGGGCGCCCAAGAGACCCAGTACTTC. This encodes CASSFRDRGAQETQYF. The chain couples TRBV7-9 to TRBJ2-5, with 10 bases aligning to TRBD1. The germline CDR1 and CDR2 sequences are SEHNR and FQNEAQ (reference sequence). This CDR3 has 16 amino acids. J gave up 1 base and V 3 bases, and 5 bases lay outside the gene matches.